This TCR beta chain appears in the sequencing data of a study of cytomegalovirus exposure and HLA in healthy donors. Across the study: An early release of data contained approximately 85 million unique TCRs, which came from HLA-typed donors.

Comments on this clone: What it binds is unknown.

The study ran its PCR with 60 Vbeta and 13 Jbeta primers. Only in-frame clones appear in the TCRdb table, and some are missing; sequencing was by immunoSEQ multiplex PCR. This table holds about 120,000 clones, under 90% found once. Study-wide findings and caveats: The authors reported that TCR beta sequences could predict HLA-A and HLA-B alleles. These predictions were accurate for most subjects in the first cohort. Earlier results showed most TCR beta V segments being productive about 87% or about 30% of the time.

The sequenced sample consisted of PBMCs. The TCR was taken from a young woman in good health and CMV-seronegative.

DNA for the CDR3: TGTGCCAGCAGCCAACTAGCGGACTCCTACAATGAGCAGTTCTTC. Protein sequence: CASSQLADSYNEQFF. The rearrangement joins TRBV4-2 to TRBJ2-1; 7 positions agree with TRBD2. The trim removed 2 bases at V and 0 bases at J, leaving 1 base unmatched. The CDR3 has 15 residues. Looked up from germline, CDR1 is LGHNA and CDR2 is YNFKEQ.